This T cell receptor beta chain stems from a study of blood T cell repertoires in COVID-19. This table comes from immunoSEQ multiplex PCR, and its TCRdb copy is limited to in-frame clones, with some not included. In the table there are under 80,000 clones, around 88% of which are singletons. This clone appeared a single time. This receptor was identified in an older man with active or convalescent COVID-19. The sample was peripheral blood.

CDR3 nucleotide sequence: TGTGCCAGCAGCTTAGCGCGCCTAGCCAAAAACATTCAGTACTTC. Amino acids: CASSLARLAKNIQYF. The chain joins TRBV7-2 to TRBJ2-4, with no clear D. From germline, CDR1 is SGHTA and CDR2 FQGNSA. V shed 0 bases and J shed 0 bases, with 6 bases lying between them. This CDR3 has 15 amino acids.